The rows below give T cell receptor beta chains drawn from one sample of a study. TCRdb re-called the 5' RACE reads with MiXCR, one entry per CDR3 protein. The table shows fewer than 80,000 distinct CDR3 sequences, with approximately 22% occurring only once. Specimen: memory CD4+ T cells sorted from a lymph node. These receptors were taken from a female donor with breast cancer. Both conserved end residues are part of each CDR3.

v_gene	j_gene	CDR3aa
TRBV7-9	TRBJ2-6	CASSYWLSGANVLTF
TRBV6-5	TRBJ1-2	CASSYPRTEAIF
TRBV5-1	TRBJ2-1	CASSLDRGINNEQFF
TRBV6-6	TRBJ2-3	CAVGAGGHTQYF
TRBV20-1	TRBJ1-6	CSARDRSGTDNSPLHF
TRBV6-2/TRBV6-3	TRBJ1-1	CASSKKPALEAFF
TRBV6-5	TRBJ2-5	CASRVADKETQYF
TRBV11-2	TRBJ1-1	CASSLGAGRVTEAFF
TRBV5-1	TRBJ2-2	CASSLIESGELFF
TRBV12-3/TRBV12-4	TRBJ2-2	CASSFGPGELFF